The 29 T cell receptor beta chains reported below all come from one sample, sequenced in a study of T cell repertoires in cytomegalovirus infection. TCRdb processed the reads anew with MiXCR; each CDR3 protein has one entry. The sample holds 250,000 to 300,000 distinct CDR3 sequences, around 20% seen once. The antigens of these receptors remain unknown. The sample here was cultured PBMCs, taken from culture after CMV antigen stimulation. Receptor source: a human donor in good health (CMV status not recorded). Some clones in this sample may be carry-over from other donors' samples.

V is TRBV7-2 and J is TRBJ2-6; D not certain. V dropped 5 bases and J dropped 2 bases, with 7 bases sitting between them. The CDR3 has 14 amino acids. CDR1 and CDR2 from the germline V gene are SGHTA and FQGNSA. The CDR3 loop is CASSHPAGANVLTF. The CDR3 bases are TGTGCCAGCAGCCACCCGGCTGGGGCCAACGTCCTGACTTTC.

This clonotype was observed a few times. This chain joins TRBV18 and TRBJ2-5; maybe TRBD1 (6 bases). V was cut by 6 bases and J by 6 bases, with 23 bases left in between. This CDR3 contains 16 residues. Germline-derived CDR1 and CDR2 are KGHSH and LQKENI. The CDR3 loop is CASSPMKKSGVKTQYF. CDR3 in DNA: TGTGCCAGCTCGCCTATGAAGAAGTCAGGGGTAAAGACCCAGTACTTC.

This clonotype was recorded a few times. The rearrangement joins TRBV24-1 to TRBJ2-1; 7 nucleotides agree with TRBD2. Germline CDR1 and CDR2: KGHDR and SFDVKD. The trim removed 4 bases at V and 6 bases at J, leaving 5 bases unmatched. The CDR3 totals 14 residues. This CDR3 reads CATSDSGKSNEQFF. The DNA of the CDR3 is TGTGCCACCAGTGACAGCGGGAAAAGCAATGAGCAGTTCTTC.

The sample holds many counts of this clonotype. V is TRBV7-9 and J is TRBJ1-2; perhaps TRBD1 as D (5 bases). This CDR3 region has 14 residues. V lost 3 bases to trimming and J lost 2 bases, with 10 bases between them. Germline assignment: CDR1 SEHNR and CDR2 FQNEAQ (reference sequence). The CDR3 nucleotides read TGTGCCAGCAGCTTCTCGGGACGCAACTATGGCTACACCTTC. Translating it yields CASSFSGRNYGYTF.

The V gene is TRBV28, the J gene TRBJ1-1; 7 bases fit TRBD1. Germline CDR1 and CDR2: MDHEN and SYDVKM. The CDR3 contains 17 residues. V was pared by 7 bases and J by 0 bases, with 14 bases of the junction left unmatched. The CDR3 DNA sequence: TGTGCCAGCATTCTCAGGGGCACTGACAGGGTGAACACTGAAGCTTTCTTT. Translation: CASILRGTDRVNTEAFF. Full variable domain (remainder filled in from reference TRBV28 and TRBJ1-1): DVKVTQSSRYLVKRTGEKVFLECVQDMDHENMFWYRQDPGLGLRLIYFSYDVKMKEKGDIPEGYSVSREKKERFSLILESASTNQTSMYLCASILRGTDRVNTEAFFGQGTRLTVV.

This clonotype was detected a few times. CDR3 DNA sequence: TGTGCCAGCAGATTTATCGCGGAGGGGGATGAGCAGTTCTTC. Protein: CASRFIAEGDEQFF. This sequence joins TRBV12-3 or TRBV12-4 and TRBJ2-1, with D perhaps given as TRBD1 or TRBD2 (6 bases each). The CDR3 spans 14 residues. Deletions cut 6 bases from V and 8 bases from J, with 17 bases between.

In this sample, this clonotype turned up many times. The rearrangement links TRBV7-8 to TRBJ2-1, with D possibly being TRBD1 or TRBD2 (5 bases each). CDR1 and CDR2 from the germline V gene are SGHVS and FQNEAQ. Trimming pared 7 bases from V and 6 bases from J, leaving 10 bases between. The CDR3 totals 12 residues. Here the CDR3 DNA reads TGTGCCAGCACCCGGGGCGGCAATGAGCAGTTCTTC. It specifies CASTRGGNEQFF. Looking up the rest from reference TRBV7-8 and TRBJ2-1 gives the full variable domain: GAGVSQSPRYKVAKRGQDVALRCDPISGHVSLFWYQQALGQGPEFLTYFQNEAQLDKSGLPSDRFFAERPEGSVSTLKIQRTQQEDSAVYLCASTRGGNEQFFGPGTRLTVL.

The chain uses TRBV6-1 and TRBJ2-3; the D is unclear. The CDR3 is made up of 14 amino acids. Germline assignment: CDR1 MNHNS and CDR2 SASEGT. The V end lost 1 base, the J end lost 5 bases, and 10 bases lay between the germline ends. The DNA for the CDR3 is TGTGCCAGCAGTGAAGAGGGCAGAGGAGATACGCAGTATTTT. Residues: CASSEEGRGDTQYF.

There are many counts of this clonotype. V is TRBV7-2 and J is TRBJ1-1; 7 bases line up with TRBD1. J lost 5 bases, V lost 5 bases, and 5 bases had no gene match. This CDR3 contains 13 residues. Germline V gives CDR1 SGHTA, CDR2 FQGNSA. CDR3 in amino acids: CASSVDRETEAFF. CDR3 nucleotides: TGTGCCAGCAGCGTTGACAGGGAGACTGAAGCTTTCTTT.

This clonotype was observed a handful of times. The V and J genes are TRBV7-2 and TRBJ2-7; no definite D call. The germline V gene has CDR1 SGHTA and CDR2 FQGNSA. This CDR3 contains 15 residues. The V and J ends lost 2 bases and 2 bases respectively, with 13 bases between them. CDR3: CASSLSPGSTYEQYF. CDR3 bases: TGTGCCAGCAGCTTATCCCCGGGCTCTACCTACGAGCAGTACTTC. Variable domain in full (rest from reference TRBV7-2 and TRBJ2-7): GAGVSQSPSNKVTEKGKDVELRCDPISGHTALYWYRQSLGQGLEFLIYFQGNSAPDKSGLPSDRFSAERTGGSVSTLTIQRTQQEDSAVYLCASSLSPGSTYEQYFGPGTRLTVT.

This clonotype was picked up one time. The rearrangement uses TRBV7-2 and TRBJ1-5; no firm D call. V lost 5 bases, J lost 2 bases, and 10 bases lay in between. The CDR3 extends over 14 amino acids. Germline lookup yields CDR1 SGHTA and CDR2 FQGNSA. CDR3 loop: CASSPRMGNQPQHF. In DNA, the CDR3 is TGTGCCAGCAGCCCCAGGATGGGCAATCAGCCCCAGCATTTT.

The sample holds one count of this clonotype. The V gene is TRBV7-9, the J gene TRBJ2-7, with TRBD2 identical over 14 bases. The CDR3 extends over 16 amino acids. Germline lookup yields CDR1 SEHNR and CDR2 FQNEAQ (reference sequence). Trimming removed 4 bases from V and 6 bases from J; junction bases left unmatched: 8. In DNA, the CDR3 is TGTGCCAGCAGCTCCACCTCGGGACTAGCGGGAGCCGAGCAGTACGTC. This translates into CASSSTSGLAGAEQYV.

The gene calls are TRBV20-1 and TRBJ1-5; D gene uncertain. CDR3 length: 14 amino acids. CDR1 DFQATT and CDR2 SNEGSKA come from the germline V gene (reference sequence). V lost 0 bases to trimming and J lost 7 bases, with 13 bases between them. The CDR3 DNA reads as TGCAGTGCTAGAGAGACCACGGGGTTGCAGCCCCAGCATTTT. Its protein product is CSARETTGLQPQHF.

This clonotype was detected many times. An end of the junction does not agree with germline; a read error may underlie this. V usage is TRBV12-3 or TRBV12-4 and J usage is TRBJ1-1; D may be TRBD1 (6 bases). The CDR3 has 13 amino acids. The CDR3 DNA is TGTGCCAGCAGCTTAGGCAGGGGCACTGAAGCTTTCTTT. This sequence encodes CASSLGRGTEAFF.

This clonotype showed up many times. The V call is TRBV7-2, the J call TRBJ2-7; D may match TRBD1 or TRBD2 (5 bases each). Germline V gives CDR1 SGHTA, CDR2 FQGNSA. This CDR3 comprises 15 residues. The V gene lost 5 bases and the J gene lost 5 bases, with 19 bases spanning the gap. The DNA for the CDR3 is TGTGCCAGCAGCCGCCGGGGCGATCGAGTGCACGAGCAGTACTTC. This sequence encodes CASSRRGDRVHEQYF.

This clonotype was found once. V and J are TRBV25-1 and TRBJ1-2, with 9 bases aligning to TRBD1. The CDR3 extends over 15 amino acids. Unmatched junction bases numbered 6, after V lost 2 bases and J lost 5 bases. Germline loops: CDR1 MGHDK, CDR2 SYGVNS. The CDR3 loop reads CASSERTGDGYGYTF. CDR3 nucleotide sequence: TGTGCCAGCAGTGAACGGACAGGGGATGGATATGGCTACACCTTC.

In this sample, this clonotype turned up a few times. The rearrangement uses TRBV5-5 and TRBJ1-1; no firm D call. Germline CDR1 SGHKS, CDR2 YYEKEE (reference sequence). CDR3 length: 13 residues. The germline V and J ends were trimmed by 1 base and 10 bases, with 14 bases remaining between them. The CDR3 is CASSLPPPAGAFF. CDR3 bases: TGTGCCAGCAGCTTGCCCCCCCCCGCCGGAGCTTTCTTT. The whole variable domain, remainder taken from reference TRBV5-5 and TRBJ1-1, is DAGVTQSPTHLIKTRGQQVTLRCSPISGHKSVSWYQQVLGQGPQFIFQYYEKEERGRGNFPDRFSARQFPNYSSELNVNALLLGDSALYLCASSLPPPAGAFFGQGTRLTVV.

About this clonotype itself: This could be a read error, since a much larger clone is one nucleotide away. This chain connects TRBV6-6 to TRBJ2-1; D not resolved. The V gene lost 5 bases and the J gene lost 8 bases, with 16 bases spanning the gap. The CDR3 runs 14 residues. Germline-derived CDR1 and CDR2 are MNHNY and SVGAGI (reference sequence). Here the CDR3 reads CASSGNSYFDEQFF. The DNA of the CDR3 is TGTGCCAGCAGTGGCAACTCCTACTTCGATGAGCAGTTCTTC.

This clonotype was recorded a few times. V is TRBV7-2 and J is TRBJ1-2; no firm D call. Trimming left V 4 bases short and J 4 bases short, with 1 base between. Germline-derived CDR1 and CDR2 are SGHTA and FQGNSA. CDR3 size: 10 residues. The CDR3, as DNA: TGTGCCAGCAGCTCCTATGGCTACACCTTC. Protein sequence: CASSSYGYTF.

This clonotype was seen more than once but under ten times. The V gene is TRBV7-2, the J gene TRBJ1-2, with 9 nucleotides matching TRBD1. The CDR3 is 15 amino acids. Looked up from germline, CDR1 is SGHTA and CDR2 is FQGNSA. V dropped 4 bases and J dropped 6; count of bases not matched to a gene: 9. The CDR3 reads CASSSYRGHLDGYTF. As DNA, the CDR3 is TGTGCCAGCAGCTCCTACAGGGGGCACTTGGATGGCTACACCTTC.

CDR3 region: CASSPMGVTNEKLFF. Written as DNA, the CDR3 is TGTGCCAGCAGCCCCATGGGGGTAACTAATGAAAAACTGTTTTTT. This chain links TRBV5-6 with TRBJ1-4, with TRBD1 as a possible D gene (5 bases). Germline lookup yields CDR1 SGHDT and CDR2 YYEEEE. The CDR3 has 15 amino acids. The germline V and J ends were trimmed by 4 bases and 1 base, with 11 bases remaining between them.

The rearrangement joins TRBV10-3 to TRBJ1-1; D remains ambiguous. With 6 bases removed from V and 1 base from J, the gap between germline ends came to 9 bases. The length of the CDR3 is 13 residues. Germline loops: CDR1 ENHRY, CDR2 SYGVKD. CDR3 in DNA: TGTGCCATCAGCTTGAAGGCGAACACTGAAGCTTTCTTT. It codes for CAISLKANTEAFF.

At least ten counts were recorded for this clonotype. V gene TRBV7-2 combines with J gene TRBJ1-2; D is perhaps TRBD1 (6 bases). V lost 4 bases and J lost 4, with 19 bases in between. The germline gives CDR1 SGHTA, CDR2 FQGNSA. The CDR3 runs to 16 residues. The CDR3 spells CASSYHEGGGVYGYTF. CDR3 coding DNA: TGTGCCAGCAGCTACCATGAGGGGGGAGGAGTCTATGGCTACACCTTC.

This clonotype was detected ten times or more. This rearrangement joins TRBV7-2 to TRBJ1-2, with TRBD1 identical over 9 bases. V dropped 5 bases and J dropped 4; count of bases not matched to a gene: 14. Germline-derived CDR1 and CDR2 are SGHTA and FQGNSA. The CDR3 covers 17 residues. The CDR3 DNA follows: TGTGCCAGCAGCCAATACAGGGGGCTTTCCCATATCTATGGCTACACCTTC. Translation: CASSQYRGLSHIYGYTF.

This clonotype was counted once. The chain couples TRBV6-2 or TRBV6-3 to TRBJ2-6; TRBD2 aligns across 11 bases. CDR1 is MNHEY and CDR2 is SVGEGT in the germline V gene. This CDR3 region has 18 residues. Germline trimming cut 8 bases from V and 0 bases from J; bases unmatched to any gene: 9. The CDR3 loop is CASRPPGTSGSGANVLTF. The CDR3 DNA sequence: TGTGCCAGCCGCCCGCCCGGGACTAGCGGCTCTGGGGCCAACGTCCTGACTTTC.

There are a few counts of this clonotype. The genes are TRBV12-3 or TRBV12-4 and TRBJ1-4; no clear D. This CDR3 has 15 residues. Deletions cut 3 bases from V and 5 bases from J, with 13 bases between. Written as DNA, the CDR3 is TGTGCCAGCAGTTTGTTCGGAACCCGAAATGAAAAACTGTTTTTT. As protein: CASSLFGTRNEKLFF.

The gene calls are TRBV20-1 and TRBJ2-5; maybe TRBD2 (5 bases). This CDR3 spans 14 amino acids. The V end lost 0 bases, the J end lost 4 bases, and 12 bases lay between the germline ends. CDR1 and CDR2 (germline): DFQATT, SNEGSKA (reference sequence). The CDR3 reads CSARDLRAGETQYF. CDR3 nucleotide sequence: TGCAGTGCTAGAGATTTGAGGGCGGGAGAGACCCAGTACTTC.

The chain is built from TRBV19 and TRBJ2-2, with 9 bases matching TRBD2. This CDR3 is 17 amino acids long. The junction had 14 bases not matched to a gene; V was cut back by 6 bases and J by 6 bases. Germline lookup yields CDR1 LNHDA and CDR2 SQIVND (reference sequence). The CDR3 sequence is CASRTLAGEHRAGELFF. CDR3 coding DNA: TGTGCCAGTAGGACCTTAGCGGGAGAACATAGGGCCGGGGAGCTGTTTTTT.

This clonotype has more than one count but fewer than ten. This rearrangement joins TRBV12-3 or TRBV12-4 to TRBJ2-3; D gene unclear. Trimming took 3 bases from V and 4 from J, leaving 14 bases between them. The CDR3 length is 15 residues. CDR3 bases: TGTGCCAGCAGTTTGATCCGGGTTGTGGCAGATACGCAGTATTTT. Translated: CASSLIRVVADTQYF.